This TCR beta chain was recorded in a study of cytomegalovirus exposure and HLA in healthy donors. Findings of the study overall: In vitro checks showed that a few CMV-associated chains really do target CMV antigens. The classifier reportedly diagnosed cytomegalovirus status with high specificity and sensitivity. Cytomegalovirus association was assigned to about 180 TCR beta chains.

The donors were members of the validation cohort, which comprised 120 subjects and was separate from the first cohort of 666 subjects. Some clones are missing from TCRdb's copy, which holds only in-frame ones; the method was immunoSEQ multiplex PCR. The data contain 100,000 to 150,000 clones, about 96% of them singletons. A remark on this clone: What it binds is unknown.

The CDR3 contains 12 residues. The germline V and J ends were trimmed by 4 bases and 3 bases, with 5 bases remaining between them. Germline CDR1 reads SGDLS; CDR2 reads YYNGEE. Sequencing input: PBMCs. The chain couples TRBV9 to TRBJ2-1; D uncertain. This clonotype originated in a man aged 18 to 29 in good health and CMV-seronegative. This chain's CDR3 is CASSPGYNEQFF. For the CDR3, the DNA is TGTGCCAGCAGCCCGGGCTACAATGAGCAGTTCTTC.